This T cell receptor (beta chain) was found in a study of blood T cell repertoires in COVID-19. At the level of the study: The cDNA or gDNA used as material had been derived from T cells, B-cell-depleted T cells, or PBMCs.

CDR1 and CDR2 from the germline V gene are SQVTM and ANQGSEA. Unmatched junction bases numbered 6, after V lost 4 bases and J lost 7 bases. The CDR3 contains 12 residues. Study processing details: Reference gene primer amplification in the assay estimated nucleated cell counts. Method: immunoSEQ multiplex PCR; TCRdb's copy keeps in-frame clones and lacks some. From that table come the V and J calls and clone size; the DNA was used to work out D and trimming. This table holds 200,000 to 250,000 clones, around 84% found once. The study drew participants aged about 18 to 95 years from some 23 US areas. Membership in each cohort depended on participant-reported clinical history.

The TCR sequence derives from a man in his forties or fifties who had recovered from COVID-19. V usage is TRBV29-1 and J usage is TRBJ2-7; TRBD1 agrees at 8 bases. Sequenced material: PBMCs or T cells enriched from blood (not recorded which). The CDR3: CSVGGQGGEQYF. The CDR3 nucleotides are TGCAGCGTTGGAGGACAGGGCGGGGAGCAGTACTTC.